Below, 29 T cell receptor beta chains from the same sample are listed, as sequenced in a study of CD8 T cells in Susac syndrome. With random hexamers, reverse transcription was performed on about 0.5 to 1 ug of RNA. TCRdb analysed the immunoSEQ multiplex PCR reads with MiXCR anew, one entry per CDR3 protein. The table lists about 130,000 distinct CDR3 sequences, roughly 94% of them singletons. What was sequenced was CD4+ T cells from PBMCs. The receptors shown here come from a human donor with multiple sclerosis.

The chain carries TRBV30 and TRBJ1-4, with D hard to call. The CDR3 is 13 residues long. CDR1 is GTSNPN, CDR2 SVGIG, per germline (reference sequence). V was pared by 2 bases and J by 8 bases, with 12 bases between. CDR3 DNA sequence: TGTGCCTGGAGTCTACGAGGGATCGAAAAACTGTTTTTT. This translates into CAWSLRGIEKLFF.

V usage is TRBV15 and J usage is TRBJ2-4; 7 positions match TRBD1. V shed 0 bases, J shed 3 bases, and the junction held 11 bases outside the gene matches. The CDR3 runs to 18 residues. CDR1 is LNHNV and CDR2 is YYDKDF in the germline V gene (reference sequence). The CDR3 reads CATSRDRDRVSSKNIQYF. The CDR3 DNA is TGTGCCACCAGCAGAGATCGAGACAGGGTGTCGAGCAAAAACATTCAGTACTTC. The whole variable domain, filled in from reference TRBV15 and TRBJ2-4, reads DAMVIQNPRYQVTQFGKPVTLSCSQTLNHNVMYWYQQKSSQAPKLLFHYYDKDFNNEADTPDNFQSRRPNTSFCFLDIRSPGLGDTAMYLCATSRDRDRVSSKNIQYFGAGTRLSVL.

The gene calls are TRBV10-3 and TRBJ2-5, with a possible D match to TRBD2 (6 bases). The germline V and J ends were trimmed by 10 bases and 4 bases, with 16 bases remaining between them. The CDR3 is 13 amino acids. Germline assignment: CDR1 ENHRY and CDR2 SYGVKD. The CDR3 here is CATVSRDRETQYF. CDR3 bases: TGTGCCACCGTCTCGCGGGACCGAGAGACCCAGTACTTC.

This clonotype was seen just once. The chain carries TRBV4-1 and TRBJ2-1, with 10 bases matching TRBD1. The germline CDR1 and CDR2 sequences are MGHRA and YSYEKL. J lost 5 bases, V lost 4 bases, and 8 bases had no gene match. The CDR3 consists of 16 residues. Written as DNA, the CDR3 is TGCGCCAGCAGCCTCCACACGGGACAGGGGAACAATGAGCAGTTCTTC. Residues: CASSLHTGQGNNEQFF.

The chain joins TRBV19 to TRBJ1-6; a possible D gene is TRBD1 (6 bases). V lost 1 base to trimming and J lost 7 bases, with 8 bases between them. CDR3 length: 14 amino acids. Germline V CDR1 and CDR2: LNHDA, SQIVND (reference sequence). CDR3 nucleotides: TGTGCCAGTAGTATAGCAGGGGTAAATTCACCCCTCCACTTT. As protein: CASSIAGVNSPLHF.

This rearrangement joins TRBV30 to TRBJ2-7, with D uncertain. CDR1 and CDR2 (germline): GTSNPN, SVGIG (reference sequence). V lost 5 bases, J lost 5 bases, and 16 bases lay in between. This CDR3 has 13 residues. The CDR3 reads CAWARANSDEQYF. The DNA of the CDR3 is TGTGCCTGGGCGCGCGCGAACAGCGACGAGCAGTACTTC.

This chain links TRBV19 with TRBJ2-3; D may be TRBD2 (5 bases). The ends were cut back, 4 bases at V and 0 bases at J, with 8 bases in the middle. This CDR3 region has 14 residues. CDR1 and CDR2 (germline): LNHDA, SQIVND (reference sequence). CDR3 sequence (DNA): TGTGCCAGTAGTAGCGGGCCGAGCACAGATACGCAGTATTTT. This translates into CASSSGPSTDTQYF.

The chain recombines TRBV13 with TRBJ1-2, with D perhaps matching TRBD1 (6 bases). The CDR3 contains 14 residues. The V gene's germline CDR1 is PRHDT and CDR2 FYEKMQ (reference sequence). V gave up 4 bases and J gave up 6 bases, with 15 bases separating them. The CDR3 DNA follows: TGTGCCAGCAGCTCCAGCCAGGGGAGCAATGGCTACACCTTC. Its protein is CASSSSQGSNGYTF.

The CDR3 protein is CASSTDQVANVLTF. CDR3 nucleotides: TGTGCCAGCAGTACCGACCAGGTCGCCAACGTCCTGACTTTC. The J gene is TRBJ2-6, the V gene TRBV2; D gene unclear. The CDR3 sequence is 14 residues long. The germline CDR1 and CDR2 sequences are SNHLY and FYNNEI. V was clipped by 5 bases and J by 7 bases, with 12 bases between them.

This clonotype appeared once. The CDR3 region has the DNA TGTGCCAGCAATCTTTCCCGGCGGGGTGAAGCTTTCTTT. It yields the protein CASNLSRRGEAFF. The chain uses TRBV12-3 or TRBV12-4 and TRBJ1-1, with D uncertain. The CDR3 extends over 13 amino acids. Trimming shortened V by 7 bases and J by 7 bases, and 16 bases separated the two germline ends.

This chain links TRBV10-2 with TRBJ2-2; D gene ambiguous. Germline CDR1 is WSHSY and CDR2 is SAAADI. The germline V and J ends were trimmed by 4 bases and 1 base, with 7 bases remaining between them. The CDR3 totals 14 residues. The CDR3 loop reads CASSATQNTGELFF. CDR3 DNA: TGCGCCAGCAGTGCGACACAGAACACCGGGGAGCTGTTTTTT.

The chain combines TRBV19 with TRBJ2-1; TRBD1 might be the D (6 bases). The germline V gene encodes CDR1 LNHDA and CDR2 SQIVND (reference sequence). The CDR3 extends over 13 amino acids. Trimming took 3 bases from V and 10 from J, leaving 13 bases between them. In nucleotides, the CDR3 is TGTGCCAGTAGTATCTCTGGGGGCGGGGAGCAGTTCTTC. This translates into CASSISGGGEQFF.

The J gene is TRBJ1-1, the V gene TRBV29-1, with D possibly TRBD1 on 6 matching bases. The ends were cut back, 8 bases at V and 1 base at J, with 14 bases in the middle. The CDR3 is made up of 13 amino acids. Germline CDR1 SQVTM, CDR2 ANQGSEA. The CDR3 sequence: CSSGRTENTEAFF. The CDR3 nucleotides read TGCAGCTCGGGAAGGACAGAGAACACTGAAGCTTTCTTT.

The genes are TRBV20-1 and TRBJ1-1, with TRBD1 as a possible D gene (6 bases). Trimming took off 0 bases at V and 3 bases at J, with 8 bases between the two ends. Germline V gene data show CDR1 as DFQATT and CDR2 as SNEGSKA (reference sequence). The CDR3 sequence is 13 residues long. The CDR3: CSAREGGYTEAFF. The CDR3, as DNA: TGCAGTGCTAGAGAGGGGGGCTACACTGAAGCTTTCTTT.

The CDR3 loop reads CASSQFQIGGQGDNEQFF. The CDR3 nucleotides are TGTGCCAGCAGCCAATTTCAGATCGGCGGCCAGGGAGACAATGAGCAGTTCTTC. The rearrangement links TRBV4-2 to TRBJ2-1; either TRBD1 or TRBD2 may fit D (5 bases each). Germline CDR1 and CDR2: LGHNA and YNFKEQ. The CDR3 loop spans 18 amino acids. The V end lost 2 bases, the J end lost 5 bases, and 22 bases lay between the germline ends.

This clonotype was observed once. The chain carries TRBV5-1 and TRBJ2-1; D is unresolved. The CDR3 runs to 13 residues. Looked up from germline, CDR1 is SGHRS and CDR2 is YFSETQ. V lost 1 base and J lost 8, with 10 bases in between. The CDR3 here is CASSLWAVHEQFF. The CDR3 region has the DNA TGCGCCAGCAGCTTGTGGGCAGTCCATGAGCAGTTCTTC.

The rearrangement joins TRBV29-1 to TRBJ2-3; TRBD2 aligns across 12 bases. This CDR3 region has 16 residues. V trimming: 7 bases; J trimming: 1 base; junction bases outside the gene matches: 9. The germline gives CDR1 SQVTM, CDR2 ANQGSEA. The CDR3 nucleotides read TGCAGCGCTTCTAAGACTAGCGGGAGCCGCACAGATACGCAGTATTTT. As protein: CSASKTSGSRTDTQYF.

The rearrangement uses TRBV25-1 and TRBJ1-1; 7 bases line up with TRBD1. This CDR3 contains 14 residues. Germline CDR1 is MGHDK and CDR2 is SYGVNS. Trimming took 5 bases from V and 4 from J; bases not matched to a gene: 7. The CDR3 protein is CASSRTGGTTEAFF. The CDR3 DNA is TGTGCCAGCAGTAGGACAGGTGGGACCACTGAAGCTTTCTTT.

The DNA for the CDR3 is TGTGCCAGCAGTCCCATAGGGGCTGCTCTTGGTTACGAGCAGTACTTC. It is translated as CASSPIGAALGYEQYF. This chain joins TRBV12-3 or TRBV12-4 and TRBJ2-7; maybe TRBD1 (5 bases). Trimming removed 5 bases from V and 4 bases from J, with 21 bases in between. CDR3 length: 16 residues.

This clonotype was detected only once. CDR3 amino acids: CASSLRASEAFF. The CDR3 nucleotides read TGTGCCAGCAGTTTAAGGGCCTCGGAGGCTTTCTTT. The chain has TRBV28 and TRBJ1-1; no reliable D call. The V end lost 2 bases, the J end lost 11 bases, and 12 bases lay between the germline ends. Germline V gene data show CDR1 as MDHEN and CDR2 as SYDVKM. The CDR3 sequence is 12 residues long.

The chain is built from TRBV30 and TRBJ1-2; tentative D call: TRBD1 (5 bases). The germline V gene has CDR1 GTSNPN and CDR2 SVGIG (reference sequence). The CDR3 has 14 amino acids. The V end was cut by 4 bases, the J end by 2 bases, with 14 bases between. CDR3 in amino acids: CAWTSRVPNYGYTF. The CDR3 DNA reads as TGTGCCTGGACGAGCAGGGTCCCCAACTATGGCTACACCTTC. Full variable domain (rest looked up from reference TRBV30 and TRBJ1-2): SQTIHQWPATLVQPVGSPLSLECTVEGTSNPNLYWYRQAAGRGLQLLFYSVGIGQISSEVPQNLSASRPQDRQFILSSKKLLLSDSGFYLCAWTSRVPNYGYTFGSGTRLTVV.

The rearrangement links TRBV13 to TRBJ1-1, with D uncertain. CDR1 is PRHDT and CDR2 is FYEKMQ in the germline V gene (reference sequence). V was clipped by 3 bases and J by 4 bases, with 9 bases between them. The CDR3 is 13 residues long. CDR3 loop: CASSLASLTEAFF. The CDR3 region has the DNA TGTGCCAGCAGCTTGGCCTCGCTCACTGAAGCTTTCTTT.

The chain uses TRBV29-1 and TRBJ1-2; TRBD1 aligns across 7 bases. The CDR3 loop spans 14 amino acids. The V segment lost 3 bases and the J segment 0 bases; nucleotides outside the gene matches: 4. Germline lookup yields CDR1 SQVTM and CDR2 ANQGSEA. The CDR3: CSVDADRTNYGYTF. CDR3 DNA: TGCAGCGTTGACGCGGACAGGACTAACTATGGCTACACCTTC.

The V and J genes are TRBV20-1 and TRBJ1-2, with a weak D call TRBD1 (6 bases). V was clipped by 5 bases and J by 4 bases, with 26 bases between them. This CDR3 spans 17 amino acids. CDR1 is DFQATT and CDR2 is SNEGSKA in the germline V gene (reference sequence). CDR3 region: CSAPTPEPTGLGYGYTF. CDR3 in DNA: TGCAGTGCTCCTACGCCGGAACCCACAGGGTTAGGCTATGGCTACACCTTC.

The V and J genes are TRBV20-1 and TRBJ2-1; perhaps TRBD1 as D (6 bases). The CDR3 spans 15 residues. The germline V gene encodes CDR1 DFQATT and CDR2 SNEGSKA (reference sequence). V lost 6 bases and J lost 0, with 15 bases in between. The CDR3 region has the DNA TGCAGTGCCCCACGGACAGTGGACTCCTACAATGAGCAGTTCTTC. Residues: CSAPRTVDSYNEQFF.

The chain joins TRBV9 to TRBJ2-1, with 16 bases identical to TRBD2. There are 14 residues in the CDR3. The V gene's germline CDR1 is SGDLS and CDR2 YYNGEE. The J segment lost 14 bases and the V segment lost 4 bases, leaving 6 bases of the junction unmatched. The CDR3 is CASSQGLAGGQKFF. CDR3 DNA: TGTGCCAGCAGCCAGGGACTAGCGGGGGGGCAGAAGTTCTTC.

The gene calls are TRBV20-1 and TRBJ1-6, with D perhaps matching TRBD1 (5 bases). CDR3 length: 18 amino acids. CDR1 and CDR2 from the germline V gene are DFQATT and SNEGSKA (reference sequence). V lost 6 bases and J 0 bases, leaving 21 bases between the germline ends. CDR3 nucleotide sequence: TGCAGTGCAAGATTCGGGACTCCTTACGACTCCTATAATTCACCCCTCCACTTT. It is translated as CSARFGTPYDSYNSPLHF.

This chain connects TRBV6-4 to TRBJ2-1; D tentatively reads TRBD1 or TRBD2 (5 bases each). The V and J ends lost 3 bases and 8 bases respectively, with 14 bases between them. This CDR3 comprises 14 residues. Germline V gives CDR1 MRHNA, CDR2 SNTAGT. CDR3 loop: CASSDEGRAYEQFF. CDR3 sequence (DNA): TGTGCCAGCAGTGATGAGGGCAGGGCGTATGAGCAGTTCTTC.

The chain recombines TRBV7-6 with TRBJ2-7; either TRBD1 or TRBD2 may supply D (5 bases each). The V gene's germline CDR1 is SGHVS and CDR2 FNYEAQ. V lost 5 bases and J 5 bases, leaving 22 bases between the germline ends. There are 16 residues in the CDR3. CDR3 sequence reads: CASSRPSSGTLDEQYF. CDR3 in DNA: TGTGCCAGCAGCCGTCCCTCATCCGGGACCCTTGACGAGCAGTACTTC.